This TCR beta chain was profiled in a study of beta chain features in type 1 diabetes. Points from the study as a whole: Comparison showed that naive, central memory and Treg TCRB repertoires appeared more similar among patients than among healthy donors. Type 1 diabetes patients had TCRB CDR3s that were shorter (moderately but significantly so) in all four CD4+ subsets. High TCR expression in some cells could lead to their over-representation in cDNA sequencing.

The CDR3 is made up of 19 amino acids. Trimming cost V 3 bases and J 1 base; bases outside gene matches: 12. Per germline, CDR1 SGHAT and CDR2 FQNNGV. Every participating donor gave one draw, a heparinised blood sample averaging approximately 110 mL. This clone has more than one count but fewer than ten. Its antigen is not identified. Every bit of the isolated RNA underwent reverse transcription, so sequencing read expressed TCRB transcripts. An average near 3.57 million reads came from naive, central memory and regulatory T cell samples. Measured with immunoSEQ multiplex PCR; TCRdb has only the in-frame clones, and not every one. The sample carries roughly 330,000 clones, less than 15% recorded once.

J is TRBJ2-1 and V is TRBV11-2, with 10 bases matching TRBD2. This TCR was recovered from a woman in her late teens or twenties with type 1 diabetes. Sequenced sample: naive CD4+ T cells from blood. In DNA form, the CDR3 reads TGTGCCAGCAGCTTCGCAGTTGGGAGCGGGAGGGCATCCTACAATGAGCAGTTCTTC. It codes for CASSFAVGSGRASYNEQFF.